Listed here are 9 T cell receptor beta chains from one sample, sequenced in a study of blood T cell repertoires in COVID-19. TCRdb's table, derived via immunoSEQ multiplex PCR, lists solely in-frame clones and lacks some. The repertoire holds 61,000 or so clones, more than 65% seen once, with approximately 6% in the top ten. Sequencing was done on a sample of peripheral blood. The source of these receptors is a woman between 70 and 85 years old with acute or convalescent COVID-19.

V is TRBV28 and J is TRBJ1-3; tentative D call: TRBD1 (5 bases). The V gene lost 2 bases and the J gene lost 2 bases, with 7 bases spanning the gap. There are 14 residues in the CDR3. Germline V lookup: CDR1 MDHEN, CDR2 SYDVKM. CDR3 sequence reads: CASSLGGAGNTIYF. The CDR3 DNA reads as TGTGCCAGCAGTTTAGGGGGGGCTGGAAACACCATATATTTT.

This sequence joins TRBV5-1 and TRBJ2-7; TRBD2 agrees at 7 bases. Germline V gene lookup returns CDR1 SGHRS and CDR2 YFSETQ. After removal of 0 bases from V and 2 bases from J, the junction contained 14 bases not matched to a gene. CDR3 length: 18 amino acids. CDR3 nucleotide sequence: TGCGCCAGCAGCTTGGATACGGGGGGTCGAGGCCTTGCCTACGAGCAGTACTTC. Its protein product is CASSLDTGGRGLAYEQYF.

The genes are TRBV5-1 and TRBJ2-3; D is possibly TRBD1 (6 bases). Trimming removed 1 base from V and 2 bases from J, with 11 bases in between. The CDR3 is 15 amino acids. The germline CDR1 and CDR2 sequences are SGHRS and YFSETQ. The CDR3 protein is CASSLTQGATDTQYF. The CDR3 DNA reads as TGCGCCAGCAGCTTGACACAGGGCGCCACAGATACGCAGTATTTT.

The rearrangement links TRBV7-2 to TRBJ2-3; 8 nucleotides match TRBD2. Per the germline V gene, CDR1 is SGHTA and CDR2 is FQGNSA. After removal of 3 bases from V and 3 bases from J, the junction contained 8 bases not matched to a gene. CDR3 length: 16 residues. Here the CDR3 reads CASSLGLGAVTDTQYF. The DNA of the CDR3 is TGTGCCAGCAGCTTGGGACTAGGGGCCGTTACAGATACGCAGTATTTT.

The V call is TRBV11-2, the J call TRBJ2-3, with 7 bases that match TRBD2. Looked up from germline, CDR1 is SGHAT and CDR2 is FQNNGV. The CDR3 extends over 16 amino acids. After removal of 5 bases from V and 4 bases from J, the junction contained 12 bases not matched to a gene. The CDR3: CASSPTAGWVADTQYF. The CDR3 nucleotides read TGTGCCAGCAGCCCAACAGCGGGGTGGGTCGCAGATACGCAGTATTTT.

Comment on this clone: Different DNA sequences within this sample yield the same CDR3. This sequence joins TRBV5-1 and TRBJ1-5; 12 bases line up with TRBD1. CDR3 length: 16 amino acids. V lost 4 bases to trimming and J lost 7 bases; unmatched junction nucleotides: 9. CDR1 and CDR2 (germline): SGHRS, YFSETQ. The CDR3 spells CASSPGDRGREQPQHF. DNA for the CDR3: TGCGCCAGCAGCCCGGGGGACAGGGGGCGGGAGCAGCCCCAGCATTTT.

The chain joins TRBV9 to TRBJ1-2, with D tentatively TRBD1 (6 bases). V lost 0 bases, J lost 3 bases, and 12 bases lay in between. CDR3 size: 15 residues. The germline V gene encodes CDR1 SGDLS and CDR2 YYNGEE. The CDR3 DNA sequence: TGTGCCAGCAGCGTAGACGCAGGGGCCTACTATGGCTACACCTTC. It codes for CASSVDAGAYYGYTF.

V and J are TRBV14 and TRBJ2-3; D uncertain. This CDR3 comprises 15 residues. The V end was cut by 4 bases, the J end by 5 bases, with 16 bases between. Per the germline V gene, CDR1 is SGHDN and CDR2 is FVKESK. Here the CDR3 reads CASSLALSGGDTQYF. CDR3 sequence (DNA): TGTGCCAGCAGCCTAGCCCTCTCTGGTGGAGATACGCAGTATTTT.

The table lists this clone with a few counts. For the CDR3, the DNA is TGTGCCAGCAGTAACGAGAAATATGGCTACACCTTC. It is translated as CASSNEKYGYTF. This chain connects TRBV2 to TRBJ1-2; D call uncertain. CDR1 and CDR2 (germline): SNHLY, FYNNEI. V lost 5 bases and J lost 5, with 9 bases in between. This CDR3 is 12 amino acids long.